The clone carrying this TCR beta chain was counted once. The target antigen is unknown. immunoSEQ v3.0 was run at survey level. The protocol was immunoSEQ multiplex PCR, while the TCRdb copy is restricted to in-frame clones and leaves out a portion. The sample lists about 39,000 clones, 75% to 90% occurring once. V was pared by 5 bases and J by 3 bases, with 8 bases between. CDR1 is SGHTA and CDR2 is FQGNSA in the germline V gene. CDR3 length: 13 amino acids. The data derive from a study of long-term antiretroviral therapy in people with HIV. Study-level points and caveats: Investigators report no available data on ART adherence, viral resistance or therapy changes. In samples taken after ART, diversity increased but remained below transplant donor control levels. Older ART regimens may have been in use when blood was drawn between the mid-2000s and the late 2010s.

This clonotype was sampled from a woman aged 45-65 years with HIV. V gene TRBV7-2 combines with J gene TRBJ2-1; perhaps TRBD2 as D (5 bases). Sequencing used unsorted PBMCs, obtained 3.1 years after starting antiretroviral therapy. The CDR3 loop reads CASSQSGYNEQFF. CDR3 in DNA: TGTGCCAGCAGCCAGAGCGGCTACAATGAGCAGTTCTTC.